A selection of T cell receptor beta chains follows, all from one sample in a study of neurological immune-mediated disorders. TCRdb analysed the 5' RACE reads with MiXCR anew, one entry per CDR3 protein. The sample comprises tens of thousands of distinct CDR3 sequences, 2.5% of which are singletons, and approximately 2.2% rests with the top ten. The sample taken for sequencing was PBMCs. All receptors derive from a man in his fifties with multiple sclerosis. The CDR3 runs from the conserved cysteine through the conserved F or W. A D gene is named only where the DNA matches it firmly. The size field is filled for only some rows; it gives once, few, many or a size class.

CDR3 length: 16
clone size: many
D gene: TRBD1
J gene: TRBJ2-2
V gene: TRBV5-5
CDR3 DNA: TGTGCCAGCAGCCGAGCCTACGGGACAGGGACCGGGGAGCTGTTTTTT
CDR3 protein: CASSRAYGTGTGELFF

CDR3 length: 14
clone size: many
D gene: -
J gene: TRBJ1-1
V gene: TRBV20-1
CDR3 DNA: TGCAGTGCTAGAGATGTACGGCAGGACACTGAAGCTTTCTTT
CDR3 protein: CSARDVRQDTEAFF

CDR3 length: 14
clone size: many
D gene: -
J gene: TRBJ2-7
V gene: TRBV28
CDR3 DNA: TGTGCCAGCAGCCTTCTCCGGAGGTCCTACGAGCAGTACTTC
CDR3 protein: CASSLLRRSYEQYF

CDR3 length: 13
clone size: many
D gene: -
J gene: TRBJ2-7
V gene: TRBV5-1
CDR3 DNA: TGCGCCAGCAGCACGGGGCCGTCCTACGAGCAGTACTTC
CDR3 protein: CASSTGPSYEQYF

CDR3 length: 14
clone size: few
D gene: TRBD1
J gene: TRBJ2-3
V gene: TRBV20-1
CDR3 DNA: TGCAGTGCTGCCGGGACAGGGGGCACAGATACGCAGTATTTT
CDR3 protein: CSAAGTGGTDTQYF

CDR3 length: 16
clone size: many
D gene: -
J gene: TRBJ1-1
V gene: TRBV5-1
CDR3 DNA: TGCGCCAGCAGCTTGGCCGTGAGTCTCGGGGACACTGAAGCTTTCTTT
CDR3 protein: CASSLAVSLGDTEAFF

CDR3 length: 12
clone size: many
D gene: -
J gene: TRBJ1-1
V gene: TRBV2
CDR3 DNA: TGTGCCAGCAAACCCGAGGGTCTTTTCTTCTTCTTT
CDR3 protein: CASKPEGLFFFF

CDR3 length: 11
clone size: -
D gene: -
J gene: TRBJ2-4
V gene: TRBV28
CDR3 DNA: TGTGCCAGCGGAGAGCGAGAAATTCAGTACTTC
CDR3 protein: CASGEREIQYF

CDR3 length: 15
clone size: many
D gene: -
J gene: TRBJ1-5
V gene: TRBV4-1
CDR3 DNA: TGCGCCAGCAGCCAAGTTGAGACGGATAATCAGCCCCAGAATTTT
CDR3 protein: CASSQVETDNQPQNF

CDR3 length: 14
clone size: medium-sized
D gene: -
J gene: TRBJ2-5
V gene: TRBV7-9
CDR3 DNA: TGTGCCAGCAGCTTAAGGACGGAACAAGAGACCCAGTACTTC
CDR3 protein: CASSLRTEQETQYF

CDR3 length: 14
clone size: many
D gene: TRBD1
J gene: TRBJ2-7
V gene: TRBV14
CDR3 DNA: TGTGCCAGCAGCCCCTGGACAGGGGGCTACGAGCAGTACTTC
CDR3 protein: CASSPWTGGYEQYF

CDR3 length: 15
clone size: many
D gene: -
J gene: TRBJ2-7
V gene: TRBV20-1
CDR3 DNA: TGCAGTGCTAGAATACCTGATCTGGGCACCTACGAGCAGTACTTC
CDR3 protein: CSARIPDLGTYEQYF

CDR3 length: 13
clone size: many
D gene: -
J gene: TRBJ2-3
V gene: TRBV25-1
CDR3 DNA: TGTGCCAGCAGTACACACAGGGAAGATACGCAGTATTTT
CDR3 protein: CASSTHREDTQYF

CDR3 length: 13
clone size: many
D gene: -
J gene: TRBJ2-7
V gene: TRBV4-3
CDR3 DNA: TGCGCCAGCAGCCAAGATCAGGGCTACGAGCAGTACTTC
CDR3 protein: CASSQDQGYEQYF

CDR3 length: 15
clone size: many
D gene: -
J gene: TRBJ2-1
V gene: TRBV5-1
CDR3 DNA: TGCGCCAGCAGCTTAGGTACAAACTCCTACAATGAGCAGTTCTTC
CDR3 protein: CASSLGTNSYNEQFF

CDR3 length: 15
clone size: many
D gene: -
J gene: TRBJ2-3
V gene: TRBV5-1
CDR3 DNA: TGCGCCAGCAGCTTACCGGAAGACCTCACAGATACGCAGTATTTT
CDR3 protein: CASSLPEDLTDTQYF

CDR3 length: 13
clone size: many
D gene: -
J gene: TRBJ1-2
V gene: TRBV27
CDR3 DNA: TGTGCCAGCAGTTCGCCAGGGAACTATGGCTACACCTTC
CDR3 protein: CASSSPGNYGYTF

CDR3 length: 12
clone size: many
D gene: -
J gene: TRBJ2-5
V gene: TRBV12-3/TRBV12-4
CDR3 DNA: TGTGCCAGCAGTCCGGTGGGAGAGACCCAGTACTTC
CDR3 protein: CASSPVGETQYF

CDR3 length: 12
clone size: few
D gene: -
J gene: TRBJ2-4
V gene: TRBV3-1
CDR3 DNA: TGTGCCAGCAGCCCACGAGGAAAAATTCAGTACTTC
CDR3 protein: CASSPRGKIQYF

CDR3 length: 15
clone size: many
D gene: -
J gene: TRBJ1-5
V gene: TRBV2
CDR3 DNA: TGTGCCAGCAGTGAAGAAGGGGCTGGCGGTCAGCCCCAGCATTTT
CDR3 protein: CASSEEGAGGQPQHF

CDR3 length: 15
clone size: medium-sized
D gene: TRBD2
J gene: TRBJ2-1
V gene: TRBV4-2
CDR3 DNA: TGTGCCAGCAGCCAAGATGAACGGGGGGGTGGTGAGCAGTTCTTC
CDR3 protein: CASSQDERGGGEQFF

CDR3 length: 17
clone size: many
D gene: -
J gene: TRBJ1-3
V gene: TRBV27
CDR3 DNA: TGTGCCAGCAGCCCTTTGAGGGCGGAGGGTCTCGGAAACACCATATATTTT
CDR3 protein: CASSPLRAEGLGNTIYF

CDR3 length: 16
clone size: many
D gene: TRBD1
J gene: TRBJ2-1
V gene: TRBV27
CDR3 DNA: TGTGCCAGCAGTTTACGGTGGACAGGGATCAACAATGAGCAGTTCTTC
CDR3 protein: CASSLRWTGINNEQFF

CDR3 length: 15
clone size: medium-sized
D gene: -
J gene: TRBJ2-5
V gene: TRBV15
CDR3 DNA: TGTGCCACCAGCACTCCGGGACGGAGACAAGAGACCCAGTACTTC
CDR3 protein: CATSTPGRRQETQYF

CDR3 length: 17
clone size: many
D gene: -
J gene: TRBJ1-5
V gene: TRBV20-1
CDR3 DNA: TGCAGTGCTAGAGATAGTAAGATTGGATATAACAATCAGCCCCAGCATTTT
CDR3 protein: CSARDSKIGYNNQPQHF

CDR3 length: 14
clone size: many
D gene: -
J gene: TRBJ2-1
V gene: TRBV29-1
CDR3 DNA: TGCAGCGTTGAAGATCTTGTCCTCTACAATGAGCAGTTCTTC
CDR3 protein: CSVEDLVLYNEQFF

CDR3 length: 14
clone size: many
D gene: -
J gene: TRBJ2-3
V gene: TRBV6-2/TRBV6-3
CDR3 DNA: TGTGCCAGCAGTTACGGTTTGTTTGAAGATACGCAGTATTTT
CDR3 protein: CASSYGLFEDTQYF

CDR3 length: 13
clone size: many
D gene: -
J gene: TRBJ2-5
V gene: TRBV20-1
CDR3 DNA: TGCAGTGCTCCTCGGGACAACCAAGAGACCCAGTACTTC
CDR3 protein: CSAPRDNQETQYF

CDR3 length: 15
clone size: many
D gene: TRBD1
J gene: TRBJ1-1
V gene: TRBV20-1
CDR3 DNA: TGCAGTGCACCACCCTCGGCAGGGGGATCCACTGAAGCTTTCTTT
CDR3 protein: CSAPPSAGGSTEAFF

CDR3 length: 15
clone size: many
D gene: -
J gene: TRBJ2-7
V gene: TRBV5-1
CDR3 DNA: TGCGCCAGCAGCTTGGCTGGCGGAGATCCCTACGAGCAGTACTTC
CDR3 protein: CASSLAGGDPYEQYF

CDR3 length: 11
clone size: many
D gene: -
J gene: TRBJ2-3
V gene: TRBV20-1
CDR3 DNA: TGCAGTGCTAGAGATCATGGTAGGGAGTATTTT
CDR3 protein: CSARDHGREYF

CDR3 length: 15
clone size: many
D gene: TRBD2
J gene: TRBJ2-2
V gene: TRBV11-2
CDR3 DNA: TGTGCCAGCAGCTCCGGGACTAGCGGCACCGGGGAGCTGTTTTTT
CDR3 protein: CASSSGTSGTGELFF

CDR3 length: 14
clone size: -
D gene: -
J gene: TRBJ1-2
V gene: TRBV20-1
CDR3 DNA: TGCAGTGCAAGGACAGAGATTACTAACTATGGCTACACCTTC
CDR3 protein: CSARTEITNYGYTF

CDR3 length: 11
clone size: -
D gene: -
J gene: TRBJ1-1
V gene: TRBV6-1
CDR3 DNA: TGTGCCAGCAGTATGAGCGCTGAAGCTTTCTTT
CDR3 protein: CASSMSAEAFF

CDR3 length: 12
clone size: many
D gene: -
J gene: TRBJ1-2
V gene: TRBV5-1
CDR3 DNA: TGCGCCAGCAGCTCGACGAGGACCGGCTACACCTTC
CDR3 protein: CASSSTRTGYTF

CDR3 length: 13
clone size: many
D gene: -
J gene: TRBJ1-5
V gene: TRBV12-3/TRBV12-4
CDR3 DNA: TGTGCCAGCCTTAGGGATAGCAATCAGCCCCAGCATTTT
CDR3 protein: CASLRDSNQPQHF

CDR3 length: 11
clone size: many
D gene: -
J gene: TRBJ2-1
V gene: TRBV20-1
CDR3 DNA: TGCAGTGCTAGAAATGGAAATGAGCAGTTCTTC
CDR3 protein: CSARNGNEQFF

CDR3 length: 11
clone size: many
D gene: TRBD1
J gene: TRBJ2-1
V gene: TRBV12-3/TRBV12-4
CDR3 DNA: TGTGCCAGCAGTTTACGGGACAGGGCGTTCTTC
CDR3 protein: CASSLRDRAFF

CDR3 length: 14
clone size: many
D gene: -
J gene: TRBJ1-1
V gene: TRBV6-6
CDR3 DNA: TGTGCCAGCAGCCGACCATTAGGGAACACTGAAGCTTTCTTT
CDR3 protein: CASSRPLGNTEAFF

CDR3 length: 13
clone size: many
D gene: -
J gene: TRBJ2-3
V gene: TRBV7-2
CDR3 DNA: TGTGCCAGCAGCTTAGGACCGACAGATACGCAGTATTTT
CDR3 protein: CASSLGPTDTQYF

CDR3 length: 14
clone size: many
D gene: -
J gene: TRBJ1-2
V gene: TRBV7-6
CDR3 DNA: TGTGCCAGCAGCTTAGGGGATTCCGCTTTTGGCTACACCTTC
CDR3 protein: CASSLGDSAFGYTF

CDR3 length: 14
clone size: many
D gene: -
J gene: TRBJ2-5
V gene: TRBV12-3/TRBV12-4
CDR3 DNA: TGTGCCAGCAGTTTCCGTAGCGGCCAAGAGACCCAGTACTTC
CDR3 protein: CASSFRSGQETQYF

CDR3 length: 15
clone size: many
D gene: TRBD1
J gene: TRBJ2-5
V gene: TRBV7-2
CDR3 DNA: TGTGCCAGCAGCTTATCCGGGACAGTCGCGGAGACCCAGTACTTC
CDR3 protein: CASSLSGTVAETQYF

CDR3 length: 13
clone size: few
D gene: -
J gene: TRBJ1-1
V gene: TRBV5-6
CDR3 DNA: TGTGCCAGCAGCTTGTTTTGGCCGACCGAAGCTTTCTTT
CDR3 protein: CASSLFWPTEAFF

CDR3 length: 11
clone size: many
D gene: -
J gene: TRBJ1-2
V gene: TRBV18
CDR3 DNA: TGTGCCAGCTCACCACGGGATGGCTACACCTTC
CDR3 protein: CASSPRDGYTF

CDR3 length: 15
clone size: many
D gene: TRBD1
J gene: TRBJ2-1
V gene: TRBV7-2
CDR3 DNA: TGTGCCAGCAGCCCGGACAGGGCCCCATACAATGAGCAGTTCTTC
CDR3 protein: CASSPDRAPYNEQFF

CDR3 length: 14
clone size: many
D gene: -
J gene: TRBJ2-1
V gene: TRBV4-3
CDR3 DNA: TGCGCCAGCAGCCGAACGGCTCTAGCCAATGAGCAGTTCTTC
CDR3 protein: CASSRTALANEQFF

CDR3 length: 12
clone size: many
D gene: -
J gene: TRBJ1-5
V gene: TRBV7-9
CDR3 DNA: TGTGCCAGCAGCTTAGAAGGGCGGCCCCAGAATTTT
CDR3 protein: CASSLEGRPQNF

CDR3 length: 15
clone size: many
D gene: TRBD1
J gene: TRBJ2-5
V gene: TRBV5-1
CDR3 DNA: TGCGCCAGCAGCTTACAGGGGGTCTTAGGGGAGACCCAGTACTTC
CDR3 protein: CASSLQGVLGETQYF

CDR3 length: 15
clone size: many
D gene: TRBD1
J gene: TRBJ1-1
V gene: TRBV20-1
CDR3 DNA: TGCAGTGCTAGCGACCCGGGACAGGGGTCCACTGAAGCTTTCTTT
CDR3 protein: CSASDPGQGSTEAFF

CDR3 length: 14
clone size: many
D gene: TRBD1
J gene: TRBJ2-7
V gene: TRBV12-3/TRBV12-4
CDR3 DNA: TGTGCCAGCAGTTTCTGGACAGGGGATTACGAGCAGTACTTC
CDR3 protein: CASSFWTGDYEQYF

CDR3 length: 15
clone size: many
D gene: TRBD2
J gene: TRBJ2-7
V gene: TRBV9
CDR3 DNA: TGTGCCAGCAGCGTAGGTATAGCGGGGGCCTACGAGCAGTACTTC
CDR3 protein: CASSVGIAGAYEQYF

CDR3 length: 13
clone size: many
D gene: -
J gene: TRBJ2-1
V gene: TRBV6-2/TRBV6-3
CDR3 DNA: TGTGCCAGCAGTTACTCGAGGCGCAATGAGCAGTTCTTC
CDR3 protein: CASSYSRRNEQFF

CDR3 length: 13
clone size: many
D gene: -
J gene: TRBJ2-2
V gene: TRBV2
CDR3 DNA: TGTGCCAGCAGTGAGGGAAACACCGGGGAGCTGTTTTTT
CDR3 protein: CASSEGNTGELFF

CDR3 length: 14
clone size: -
D gene: -
J gene: TRBJ2-5
V gene: TRBV5-1
CDR3 DNA: TGCGCCAGCAGCTTACTACTGACCGGAGAGACCCAGTACTTC
CDR3 protein: CASSLLLTGETQYF